Below, 29 T cell receptor beta chains from the same sample are listed, as sequenced in a study of radiotherapy plus CTLA-4 blockade in lung cancer. TCRdb's copy holds only in-frame clones and misses some; the assay was immunoSEQ multiplex PCR. Here the sample spans approximately 98,000 clones, around 83% being singletons. The specimen comprised peripheral blood, sampled from a patient treated with radiotherapy plus ipilimumab. The source is a human donor with non-small cell lung cancer who had a partial response to radiotherapy plus ipilimumab.

This clone was observed a handful of times. The chain joins TRBV7-6 to TRBJ2-3; D might be TRBD1 (5 bases). Germline V gives CDR1 SGHVS, CDR2 FNYEAQ. The germline V and J ends were trimmed by 5 bases and 1 base, with 16 bases remaining between them. The CDR3 is made up of 16 amino acids. Here the CDR3 reads CASSPFQGVGTDTQYF. The CDR3, as DNA: TGTGCCAGCAGCCCTTTCCAGGGTGTTGGCACAGATACGCAGTATTTT.

This clone was detected once. DNA for the CDR3: TGTGCCAGCAGTTTACTCGGACTAGCGGGAGGGCCTGGCGATGAGCAGTTCTTC. Residues: CASSLLGLAGGPGDEQFF. This rearrangement joins TRBV27 to TRBJ2-1; 15 bases line up with TRBD2. J was trimmed by 8 bases and V by 2 bases; bases with no gene match: 10. CDR3 length equals 18 residues. The germline gives CDR1 MNHEY, CDR2 SMNVEV (reference sequence).

The rearrangement joins TRBV28 to TRBJ2-5; 7 bases align to TRBD2. The V and J ends lost 5 bases and 5 bases, in that order; junction bases with no gene match: 11. Germline CDR1 reads MDHEN; CDR2 reads SYDVKM. The CDR3 is 15 amino acids. CDR3 in DNA: TGTGCCAGCAGTCGACGAACTAGCGCGCCTGAGACCCAGTACTTC. Its protein product is CASSRRTSAPETQYF.

The rearrangement links TRBV5-1 to TRBJ1-1; 7 positions agree with TRBD1. Germline V CDR1 and CDR2: SGHRS, YFSETQ. This CDR3 spans 14 amino acids. V lost 4 bases to trimming and J lost 0 bases; unmatched junction nucleotides: 3. CDR3 sequence reads: CASSEGQLNTEAFF. CDR3 sequence (DNA): TGCGCCAGCAGCGAGGGACAGTTGAACACTGAAGCTTTCTTT.

The genes are TRBV5-1 and TRBJ1-1; no clear D. The CDR3 is 15 residues long. CDR1 and CDR2 from the germline V gene are SGHRS and YFSETQ. The V end was cut by 7 bases, the J end by 0 bases, with 16 bases between. The CDR3 reads CASLRDTSLNTEAFF. The CDR3 DNA sequence: TGCGCCAGCCTCCGAGACACATCCCTGAACACTGAAGCTTTCTTT.

About this clone itself: At one end the junction does not follow the germline gene, possibly because of a read error. The chain couples TRBV19 to TRBJ2-2; 9 bases match TRBD2. This CDR3 spans 17 amino acids. Germline V CDR1 and CDR2: LNHDA, SQIVND (reference sequence). The CDR3 bases are TGTGCCTCCAAAGGTGTTCTAGCGGGATACGGCACCGGGGGGCTGTTTTTT. This sequence encodes CASKGVLAGYGTGGLFF.

This clone was counted between two and nine times. The chain uses TRBV28 and TRBJ2-7, with unresolved D. The ends were cut back, 3 bases at V and 4 bases at J, with 7 bases in the middle. Germline lookup yields CDR1 MDHEN and CDR2 SYDVKM. The CDR3 runs to 12 residues. CDR3 protein: CASSFAGYEQYF. The CDR3 bases are TGTGCCAGCAGTTTCGCCGGGTACGAGCAGTACTTC.

The V and J genes are TRBV2 and TRBJ2-4; a possible D gene is TRBD1 (5 bases). The CDR3 runs 14 residues. Between the trimmed V and J ends, which lost 2 bases and 11 bases, there was a span of 16 bases. Germline assignment: CDR1 SNHLY and CDR2 FYNNEI. CDR3 region: CASSEWLGVEVQYF. CDR3 nucleotides: TGTGCCAGCAGTGAATGGCTAGGGGTCGAGGTTCAGTACTTC.

This chain joins TRBV2 and TRBJ1-4; 9 bases match TRBD1. The CDR3 contains 15 residues. The germline V gene encodes CDR1 SNHLY and CDR2 FYNNEI. The J segment lost 6 bases and the V segment lost 6 bases, leaving 8 bases of the junction unmatched. The DNA for the CDR3 is TGTGCCAGCAGGATACAGGGGGCGAAAGATGAAAAACTGTTTTTT. Amino acid sequence: CASRIQGAKDEKLFF.

Comment on this clone: This CDR3 is also generated by other DNA sequences in the sample. The chain employs TRBV18 and TRBJ2-7, with a tentative D call TRBD2 (6 bases). V was shortened by 2 bases and J by 2 bases, with 13 bases between the two germline ends. This CDR3 is built from 15 residues. Germline assignment: CDR1 KGHSH and CDR2 LQKENI. CDR3 region: CASSPIGTLTYEQYF. DNA for the CDR3: TGTGCCAGCTCACCAATCGGGACTCTAACCTACGAGCAGTACTTC.

The V and J genes are TRBV27 and TRBJ2-5; 7 positions match TRBD1. Trimming at V came to 9 bases and at J to 5 bases, leaving 15 bases not matched to a gene. The CDR3 is 15 amino acids. Germline V CDR1 and CDR2: MNHEY, SMNVEV (reference sequence). CDR3 DNA sequence: TGTGCCAGTCGAATCAGGCGACAGGGCGCGGAGACCCAGTACTTC. It specifies CASRIRRQGAETQYF.

The chain joins TRBV5-4 to TRBJ2-3, with D perhaps TRBD1 (6 bases). The germline V gene has CDR1 SGHNT and CDR2 YYREEE (reference sequence). With 7 bases removed from V and 2 bases from J, the gap between germline ends came to 23 bases. The CDR3 loop spans 17 amino acids. For the CDR3, the DNA is TGTGCCAGCGGCCCCTCCCCGGACAGAGGTATCACAGATACGCAGTATTTT. Encoded protein: CASGPSPDRGITDTQYF.

The table lists this clone with a count of one. The V gene is TRBV6-5, the J gene TRBJ1-2; 10 bases match TRBD1. The CDR3 is 14 residues long. Germline lookup yields CDR1 MNHEY and CDR2 SVGAGI. V was clipped by 5 bases and J by 4 bases; unmatched bases: 4. CDR3 amino acids: CASSRQGASYGYTF. In nucleotides, the CDR3 is TGTGCCAGCAGTAGACAGGGGGCTAGCTATGGCTACACCTTC.

This clone was observed a single time. This chain joins TRBV28 and TRBJ1-3, with TRBD1 as a possible D gene (5 bases). This CDR3 has 14 residues. V was cut by 7 bases and J by 7 bases, with 17 bases left in between. Germline-derived CDR1 and CDR2 are MDHEN and SYDVKM. CDR3 sequence reads: CASTIGQGANTIYF. The CDR3 bases are TGTGCCAGCACCATAGGGCAGGGTGCGAACACCATATATTTT.

The chain is built from TRBV6-5 and TRBJ1-1, with D possibly being TRBD1 (5 bases). This CDR3 is built from 11 residues. Germline CDR1 is MNHEY and CDR2 is SVGAGI. Trimming took off 8 bases at V and 8 bases at J, with 12 bases between the two ends. As DNA, the CDR3 is TGTGCCAGCGGAGATGACAGAGAAGCTTTCTTT. Translated: CASGDDREAFF.

The V call is TRBV9, the J call TRBJ2-1; TRBD2 agrees at 13 bases. Germline values: CDR1 SGDLS, CDR2 YYNGEE. Trimming cost V 0 bases and J 0 bases; bases outside gene matches: 6. The CDR3 has 19 residues. The CDR3 nucleotides read TGTGCCAGCAGCGTAGGTCCACTAGCGGGGGGGAGCTCCTACAATGAGCAGTTCTTC. It yields the protein CASSVGPLAGGSSYNEQFF.

The chain joins TRBV5-5 to TRBJ1-4, with D perhaps matching TRBD1 (5 bases). Looked up from germline, CDR1 is SGHKS and CDR2 is YYEKEE (reference sequence). The CDR3 is made up of 15 amino acids. With 0 bases removed from V and 4 bases from J, the gap between germline ends came to 10 bases. This chain's CDR3 is CASSLDWTYNEKLFF. CDR3 DNA: TGTGCCAGCAGCTTGGACTGGACATATAATGAAAAACTGTTTTTT.

The chain joins TRBV5-7 to TRBJ2-7; 8 bases align to TRBD1. TRBV5-7 is an ORF for which the function is uncertain. This CDR3 spans 13 amino acids. After removal of 3 bases from V and 5 bases from J, the junction contained 4 bases not matched to a gene. The CDR3 reads CASSSDRAHEQYF. The CDR3, as DNA: TGTGCCAGCAGCTCGGACAGGGCCCACGAGCAGTACTTC.

The chain joins TRBV19 to TRBJ2-5, with TRBD1 identical over 9 bases. Germline loops: CDR1 LNHDA, CDR2 SQIVND (reference sequence). The CDR3 loop spans 13 amino acids. After removal of 10 bases from V and 5 bases from J, the junction contained 8 bases not matched to a gene. The CDR3: CATRDRVMETQYF. CDR3 in DNA: TGTGCCACCAGGGACAGGGTAATGGAGACCCAGTACTTC. The whole variable domain, remainder taken from reference TRBV19 and TRBJ2-5, is DGGITQSPKYLFRKEGQNVTLSCEQNLNHDAMYWYRQDPGQGLRLIYYSQIVNDFQKGDIAEGYSVSREKKESFPLTVTSAQKNPTAFYLCATRDRVMETQYFGPGTRLLVL.

The CDR3 nucleotides are TGTGCCAGCAGCTTAAATCCGACGGCGGGAGGCTACGAGCAGTACTTC. This encodes CASSLNPTAGGYEQYF. The chain combines TRBV7-3 with TRBJ2-7, with 8 positions matching TRBD2. The germline V gene has CDR1 SGHTA and CDR2 FQGTGA. There are 16 residues in the CDR3. V was clipped by 1 base and J by 3 bases; unmatched bases: 8.

This clone appeared a few times. The chain employs TRBV5-6 and TRBJ2-6; 11 nucleotides align to TRBD1. Germline V lookup: CDR1 SGHDT, CDR2 YYEEEE. The CDR3 spans 17 residues. J gave up 0 bases and V 3 bases, and 2 bases lay outside the gene matches. The CDR3 is CASSWGTGGSGANVLTF. The CDR3 DNA reads TGTGCCAGCAGCTGGGGGACAGGGGGCTCTGGGGCCAACGTCCTGACTTTC.

The chain is built from TRBV5-6 and TRBJ2-6; 10 nucleotides line up with TRBD2. With V trimmed by 3 bases and J by 3 bases, 12 bases remained unmatched. The CDR3 has 19 residues. Germline V gives CDR1 SGHDT, CDR2 YYEEEE. In nucleotides, the CDR3 is TGTGCCAGCAGCTCCTTAGGGCTAGCGGGAGAGGGTGGGGCCAACGTCCTGACTTTC. Encoded protein: CASSSLGLAGEGGANVLTF.

J is TRBJ2-7 and V is TRBV19; the match to TRBD2 covers 7 bases. In germline, CDR1 is LNHDA, CDR2 SQIVND (reference sequence). This CDR3 comprises 15 residues. Unmatched junction bases numbered 11, after V lost 2 bases and J lost 7 bases. CDR3 loop: CASSILSGGVREQYF. As DNA, the CDR3 is TGTGCCAGTAGTATATTATCGGGAGGCGTGAGGGAGCAGTACTTC. Complete variable domain (other parts from reference TRBV19 and TRBJ2-7): DGGITQSPKYLFRKEGQNVTLSCEQNLNHDAMYWYRQDPGQGLRLIYYSQIVNDFQKGDIAEGYSVSREKKESFPLTVTSAQKNPTAFYLCASSILSGGVREQYFGPGTRLTVT.

This clone was recorded a few times. The CDR3 is CASSVGAGPYNEQFF. CDR3 coding DNA: TGTGCCAGCAGTGTTGGAGCGGGGCCCTACAATGAGCAGTTCTTC. The chain carries TRBV2 and TRBJ2-1; 7 positions match TRBD2. V trimming: 4 bases; J trimming: 2 bases; junction bases outside the gene matches: 5. Germline V gives CDR1 SNHLY, CDR2 FYNNEI. This CDR3 is 15 amino acids long.

This chain uses TRBV28 with TRBJ1-1; no clear D gene. The CDR3 has 13 amino acids. V shed 7 bases and J shed 4 bases, with 13 bases lying between them. CDR1 is MDHEN and CDR2 is SYDVKM in the germline V gene. The CDR3 sequence is CASTLGGSTEAFF. The CDR3, as DNA: TGTGCCAGCACCCTGGGAGGTAGCACTGAAGCTTTCTTT.

The V gene is TRBV27, the J gene TRBJ2-7, with D possibly TRBD2 on 5 matching bases. This CDR3 is 14 amino acids long. Germline V lookup: CDR1 MNHEY, CDR2 SMNVEV (reference sequence). V was cut by 6 bases and J by 0 bases, with 12 bases left in between. CDR3 bases: TGTGCCAGCAGCCCTTCCGGGGACTCCTACGAGCAGTACTTC. It specifies CASSPSGDSYEQYF.

Only one count was recorded for this clone. This sequence joins TRBV4-1 and TRBJ2-7, with D uncertain. Trimming removed 0 bases from V and 3 bases from J, with 15 bases in between. The germline gives CDR1 MGHRA, CDR2 YSYEKL. The CDR3 consists of 16 residues. The CDR3 loop reads CASSQDAVGQYYEQYF. CDR3 nucleotide sequence: TGCGCCAGCAGCCAAGACGCGGTAGGCCAGTACTACGAGCAGTACTTC.

The chain couples TRBV5-1 to TRBJ1-1; unclear D gene. Germline V gene sequence: CDR1 SGHRS, CDR2 YFSETQ. Trimming took off 3 bases at V and 2 bases at J, with 8 bases between the two ends. The CDR3 totals 13 residues. The CDR3 region has the DNA TGCGCCAGCAGCTCCGGGATAAACACTGAAGCTTTCTTT. Translating gives CASSSGINTEAFF.

The chain combines TRBV7-2 with TRBJ2-3; D unresolved. CDR3 length: 14 residues. Germline V CDR1 and CDR2: SGHTA, FQGNSA. The V end was cut by 1 base, the J end by 8 bases, with 13 bases between. In DNA form, the CDR3 reads TGTGCCAGCAGCTTAGGTGGTAGCAGAAGTACGCAGTATTTT. This sequence encodes CASSLGGSRSTQYF.